These 2 T cell receptor beta chains share one sample of origin, sequenced in a study of synovial regulatory T cells in juvenile arthritis. The assay was immunoSEQ multiplex PCR, and TCRdb's table has in-frame clones only and misses some. This sample contains 7,500 to 10,000 clones. The sequenced sample consisted of Treg cells from blood. This sample's subset: remaining (HLA-DR-negative) circulating blood Treg cells. These receptors all stem from a donor between 2 and 29 years old with juvenile idiopathic arthritis.

The rearrangement joins TRBV5-1 to TRBJ1-6; TCRdb selects TRBD1, and the lack of DNA leaves this call unchecked. This CDR3 has 14 residues. The protein alone is recorded here. Germline V lookup: CDR1 SGHRS, CDR2 YFSETQ. This CDR3 is CASSPTLSGSPLHF.

The V gene is TRBV5-1, the J gene TRBJ2-1; TCRdb's D gene call, TRBD1, goes unchecked for lack of DNA. From germline, CDR1 is SGHRS and CDR2 YFSETQ. The CDR3 length is 15 residues. No DNA is recorded. CDR3 residues: CASSFRGAPNNEQFF.